The TCR beta chain under discussion was sequenced for a study of PD-1 blockade in classical Hodgkin lymphoma. Study results and limitations: Some patients started nivolumab under 1 year after ASCT, and they were excluded.

Described time point: cycle 4 day 1 (C4D1), after 5 to 7 weeks of nivolumab. After autologous stem cell transplantation all patients relapsed, and prior brentuximab vedotin exposure differed between cohorts. Concerning this clone: As yet, its antigen is unknown.

Generated by immunoSEQ multiplex PCR, the TCRdb table keeps only in-frame clones and is missing some. The sample yields over 15,000 clones, about 84% seen once. The receptor's source is a human donor with classical Hodgkin lymphoma. Sequenced material: peripheral blood mononuclear cells (PBMCs), taken before the fourth cycle of nivolumab.

DNA of the CDR3: TGTGCCAGCAGCTCCGGACAGGGATGGGGCAATCAGCCCCAGCATTTT. It translates to CASSSGQGWGNQPQHF. This chain uses TRBV9 with TRBJ1-5, with 8 bases aligning to TRBD1. Trimming took 4 bases from V and 2 from J; bases not matched to a gene: 8. CDR1 is SGDLS, CDR2 YYNGEE, per germline. This CDR3 has 16 amino acids.